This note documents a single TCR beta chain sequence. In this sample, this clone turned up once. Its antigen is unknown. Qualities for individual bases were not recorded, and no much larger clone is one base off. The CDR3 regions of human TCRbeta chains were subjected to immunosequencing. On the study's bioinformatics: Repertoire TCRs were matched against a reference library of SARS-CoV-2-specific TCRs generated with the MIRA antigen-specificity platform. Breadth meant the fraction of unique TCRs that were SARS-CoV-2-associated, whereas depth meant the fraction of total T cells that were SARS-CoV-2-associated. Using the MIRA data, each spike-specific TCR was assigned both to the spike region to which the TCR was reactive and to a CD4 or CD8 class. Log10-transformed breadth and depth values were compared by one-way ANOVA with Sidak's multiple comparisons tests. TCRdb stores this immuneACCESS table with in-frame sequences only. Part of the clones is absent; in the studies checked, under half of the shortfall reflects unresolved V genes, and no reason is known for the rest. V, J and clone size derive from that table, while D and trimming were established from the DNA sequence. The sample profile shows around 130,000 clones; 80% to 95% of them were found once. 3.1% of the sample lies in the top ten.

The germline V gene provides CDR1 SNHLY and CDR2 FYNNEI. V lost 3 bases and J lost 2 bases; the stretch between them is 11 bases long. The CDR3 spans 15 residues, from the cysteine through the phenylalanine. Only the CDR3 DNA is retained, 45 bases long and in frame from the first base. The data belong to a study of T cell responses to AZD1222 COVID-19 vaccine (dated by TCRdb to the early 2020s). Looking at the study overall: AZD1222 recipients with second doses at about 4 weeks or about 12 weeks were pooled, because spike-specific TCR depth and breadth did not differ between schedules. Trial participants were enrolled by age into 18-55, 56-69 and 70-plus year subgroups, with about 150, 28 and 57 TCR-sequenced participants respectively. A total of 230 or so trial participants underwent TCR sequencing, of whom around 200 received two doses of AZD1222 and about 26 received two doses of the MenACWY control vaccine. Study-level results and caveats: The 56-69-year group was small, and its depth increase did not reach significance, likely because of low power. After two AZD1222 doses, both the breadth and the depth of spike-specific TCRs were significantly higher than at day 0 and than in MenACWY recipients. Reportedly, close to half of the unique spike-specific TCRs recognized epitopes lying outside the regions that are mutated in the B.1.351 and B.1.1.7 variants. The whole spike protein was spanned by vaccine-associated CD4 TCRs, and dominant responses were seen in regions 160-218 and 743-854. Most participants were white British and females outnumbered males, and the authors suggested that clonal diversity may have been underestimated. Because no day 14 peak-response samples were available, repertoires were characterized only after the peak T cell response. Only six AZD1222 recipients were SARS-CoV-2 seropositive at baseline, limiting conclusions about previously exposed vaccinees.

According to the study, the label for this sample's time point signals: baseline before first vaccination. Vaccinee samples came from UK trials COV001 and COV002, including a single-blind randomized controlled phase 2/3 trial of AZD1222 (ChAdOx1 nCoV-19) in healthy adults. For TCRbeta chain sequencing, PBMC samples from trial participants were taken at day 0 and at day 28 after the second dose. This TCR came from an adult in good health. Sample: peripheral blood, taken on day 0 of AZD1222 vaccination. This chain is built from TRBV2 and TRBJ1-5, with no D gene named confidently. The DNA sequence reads TGTGCCAGCAGTGATGGGGTTCAGGGCAATCAGCCCCAGCATTTT. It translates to CASSDGVQGNQPQHF.